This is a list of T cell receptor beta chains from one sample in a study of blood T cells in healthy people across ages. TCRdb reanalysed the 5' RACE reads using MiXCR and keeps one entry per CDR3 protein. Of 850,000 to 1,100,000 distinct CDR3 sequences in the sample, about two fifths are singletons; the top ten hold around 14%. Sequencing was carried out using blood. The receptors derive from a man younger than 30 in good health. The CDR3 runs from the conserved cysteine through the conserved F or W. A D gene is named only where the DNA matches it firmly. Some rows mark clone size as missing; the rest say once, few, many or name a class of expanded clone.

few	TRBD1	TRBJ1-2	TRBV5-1	TGCGCCAGCAGCTCACCGGGACAGGGTAGCGATGGCTACACCTTC	CASSSPGQGSDGYTF
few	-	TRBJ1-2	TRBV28	TGTGCCAGCAGTCCAAACAGGGATGACTATGGCTACACCTTC	CASSPNRDDYGYTF
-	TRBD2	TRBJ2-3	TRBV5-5	TGTGCCAGCAGCTCACGAGTCAGCGGGGGCACAGATACGCAGTATTTT	CASSSRVSGGTDTQYF
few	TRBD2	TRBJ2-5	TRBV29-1	TGCAGCGTTGAAACTAGCGGGGGCCAAGAGACCCAGTACTTC	CSVETSGGQETQYF
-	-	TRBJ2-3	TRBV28	TGTGCCAGCAGTTTTACACTTATCACAGATACGCAGTATTTT	CASSFTLITDTQYF
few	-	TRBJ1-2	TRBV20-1	TGCAGTGCTAGAGCGGGCGCGGGGGCTCGATATGGCTACACCTTC	CSARAGAGARYGYTF
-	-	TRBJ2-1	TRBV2	TGTGCCAGCAGTGAAGCGCTTATGGGCAGTAACAATGAGCAGTTCTTC	CASSEALMGSNNEQFF
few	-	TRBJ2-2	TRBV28	TGTGCCAGCACCTACAGGGTGAACACCGGGGAGCTGTTTTTT	CASTYRVNTGELFF
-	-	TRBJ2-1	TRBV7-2	TGTGCCAGCAGCCCCAGCCGCGGGGACTACAATGAGCAGTTCTTC	CASSPSRGDYNEQFF
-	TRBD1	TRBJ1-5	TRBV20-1	TGCAGTGTGGAGGACAGGGTAGGGAATCAGCCCCAGCATTTT	CSVEDRVGNQPQHF
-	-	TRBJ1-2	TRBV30	TGTGCCTGGATGTTACCAGGGGACTATGGCTACACCTTC	CAWMLPGDYGYTF
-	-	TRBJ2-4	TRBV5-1	TGCGCCAGCAGGAGTTCGGGTCCCGGGGACTTTGCCAAAAACATTCAGTACTTC	CASRSSGPGDFAKNIQYF
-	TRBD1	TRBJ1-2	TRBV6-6	TGTGCCAGCAGTTACAGGGGACAGCGATACGAGGGCTACACCTTC	CASSYRGQRYEGYTF
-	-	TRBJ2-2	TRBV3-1	TGTGCCAGCAGCCCCTCGCGTAACTCCGGGGAGCTGTTTTTT	CASSPSRNSGELFF
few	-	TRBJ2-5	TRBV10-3	TGTGCCATCAGGACACAGGGTGACGAGACCCAGTACTTC	CAIRTQGDETQYF
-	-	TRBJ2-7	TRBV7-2	TGTGCCAGCAGCTTAGAGGTAGCAGCGTACAATGAGCAGTACTTC	CASSLEVAAYNEQYF
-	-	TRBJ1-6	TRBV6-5	TGTGCCAGCAGTGATGTGTTCAGGGGACCCCTCCACTTT	CASSDVFRGPLHF
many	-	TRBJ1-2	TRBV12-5	TGTGCTAGTGGCATTTGGACGAGTAGACAGTGGAGGGGATACCTAAACTATGGCTACACCTTC	CASGIWTSRQWRGYLNYGYTF
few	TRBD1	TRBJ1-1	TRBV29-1	TGCACCGGACAGGGTCCGCGGGCTGAAGCTTTCTTT	CTGQGPRAEAFF
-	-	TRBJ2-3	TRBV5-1	TGCGCCAGCAGCTTGCAGGGACGGAGCACAGATACGCAGTATTTT	CASSLQGRSTDTQYF
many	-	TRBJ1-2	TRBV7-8	TGTGCCAGCAGCTTAGTGTCAGCGGGCAACTATGGCTACACCTTC	CASSLVSAGNYGYTF
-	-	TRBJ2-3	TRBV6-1	TGTGCCAGCAGTGAAGACCCGATCCCCACAGATACGCAGTATTTT	CASSEDPIPTDTQYF
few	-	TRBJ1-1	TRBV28	TGTGCCAGCAGTTCCGGCAGCCGGAACACTGAAGCTTTCTTT	CASSSGSRNTEAFF
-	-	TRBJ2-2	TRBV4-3	TGCGCCAGCAGCCATGAAGCGCAGAACACCGGGGAGCTGTTTTTT	CASSHEAQNTGELFF
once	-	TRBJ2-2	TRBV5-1	TGCGCCAGCAGCCCTCGAGCTGGACCTGGAGGCACCGGGGAGCTGTTTTTT	CASSPRAGPGGTGELFF
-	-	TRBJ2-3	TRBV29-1	TGCAGCGCGGGGGACCTTATCACAGATACGCAGTATTTT	CSAGDLITDTQYF
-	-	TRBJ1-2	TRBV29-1	TGCAGCGTTGACGGCAGAAGCGAACTTAACTATGGCTACACCTTC	CSVDGRSELNYGYTF
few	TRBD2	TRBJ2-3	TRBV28	TGTGCCAGCAAACTAGCGGGGGGTTACACAGATACGCAGTATTTT	CASKLAGGYTDTQYF
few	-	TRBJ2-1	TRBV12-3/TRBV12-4	TGTGCCAGCAGTTGGGCCACCAAGGGGCAGTTCTTC	CASSWATKGQFF
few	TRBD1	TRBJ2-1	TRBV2	TGTGCCAGCAGCCTTTCTGGGACAGGGGGGGGCTACAATGAGCAGTTCTTC	CASSLSGTGGGYNEQFF
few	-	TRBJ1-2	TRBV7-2	TGTGCCAGCAGCTTAGGGTCAGGGACTGGCTACACCTTC	CASSLGSGTGYTF
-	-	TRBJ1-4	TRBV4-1	TGCGCCAGCAGCCCCCCAGGGTCAGGGGTTGAAAAACTGTTTTTT	CASSPPGSGVEKLFF
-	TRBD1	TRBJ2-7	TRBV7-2	TGTGCCAGCAGCAGACAGGGGGGAGATTACAATGAGCAGTACTTC	CASSRQGGDYNEQYF
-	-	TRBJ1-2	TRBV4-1	TGCGCCAGCAGCTTAGGGCGGTCAGACTATGGCTACACCTTC	CASSLGRSDYGYTF
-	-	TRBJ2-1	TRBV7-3	TGTGCCAGCAGCTTAACGCCAGGGACCAATGAGCAGTTCTTC	CASSLTPGTNEQFF
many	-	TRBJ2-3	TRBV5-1	TGCGCCAGCAGCCCCACAGTTCGGGGGAGCACAGATACGCAGTATTTT	CASSPTVRGSTDTQYF
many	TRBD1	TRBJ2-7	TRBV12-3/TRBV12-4	TGTGCCAGCAGTTCGACAGGGGCCTACGAGCAGTACTTC	CASSSTGAYEQYF
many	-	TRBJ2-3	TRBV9	TGTGCCAGCAGCGTAGGTCCCCCAGATACGCAGTATTTT	CASSVGPPDTQYF
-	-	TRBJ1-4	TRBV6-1	TGTGCCAGCAGTGATCTGCCAGGGCCAACTAATGAAAAACTGTTTTTT	CASSDLPGPTNEKLFF
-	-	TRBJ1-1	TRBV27	TGTGCCAGCAGTCTCTCAACCCGGGGAGGTAGGACTGAAGCTTTCTTT	CASSLSTRGGRTEAFF
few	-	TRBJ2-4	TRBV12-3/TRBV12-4	TGTGCCAGCAGTACGCGAAAAGGGACCCCACTAGCCAAAAACATTCAGTACTTC	CASSTRKGTPLAKNIQYF
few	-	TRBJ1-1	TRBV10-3	TGTGCCATCAGTCAAACGACAGGCCTGAACACTGAAGCTTTCTTT	CAISQTTGLNTEAFF
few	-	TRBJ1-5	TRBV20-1	TGCAGTGCTAAGGACGGGCTGGTGAGACCCCAGCATTTT	CSAKDGLVRPQHF
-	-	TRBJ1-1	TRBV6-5	TGTGCCAGCAGTTACTCACCGGGCGGTGAAGCTTTCTTT	CASSYSPGGEAFF
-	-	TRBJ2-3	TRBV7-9	TGTGCCAGCAGCTTTCCACGATTAACAGATACGCAGTATTTT	CASSFPRLTDTQYF
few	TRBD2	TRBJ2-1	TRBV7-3	TGTGCCAGCAGCTTAAGGTCTAGCGGGGGGTTCCACAATGAGCAGTTCTTC	CASSLRSSGGFHNEQFF
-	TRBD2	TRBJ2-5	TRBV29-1	TGCAGCGTTGCAACTGGGACTAGGTTGTACCAAGAGACCCAGTACTTC	CSVATGTRLYQETQYF
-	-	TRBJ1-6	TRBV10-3	TGTGCCATCAGTGATGGGGGGACCCCTGGGTCACCCCTCCACTTT	CAISDGGTPGSPLHF
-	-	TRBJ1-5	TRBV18	TGTGCCAGCTCTCCCGACCAGAATAGCAATCAGCCCCAGCATTTT	CASSPDQNSNQPQHF
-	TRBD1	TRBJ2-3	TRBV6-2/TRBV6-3	TGTGCCAGCAGTTACCCAACCGGGACAGGGAAGACAGATACGCAGTATTTT	CASSYPTGTGKTDTQYF
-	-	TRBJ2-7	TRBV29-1	TGCAGCGTTGCGTCAGTTCCTGGTAGCGAGCAGTACTTC	CSVASVPGSEQYF
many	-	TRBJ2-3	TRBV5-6	TGTGCCAGCAGTAGGACCGTGACGCAGTATTTT	CASSRTVTQYF
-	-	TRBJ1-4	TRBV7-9	TGTGCCAGCAGCCCGAGGGGAGACGGTAATGAAAAACTGTTTTTT	CASSPRGDGNEKLFF
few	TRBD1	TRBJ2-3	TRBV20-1	TGCAGTGCTAGACTCGACAGGGTAAACACAGATACGCAGTATTTT	CSARLDRVNTDTQYF
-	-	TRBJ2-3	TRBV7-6	TGTGCCAGCAGCTTATCGGGGGGCACGCCAGGGACGCAGTATTTT	CASSLSGGTPGTQYF
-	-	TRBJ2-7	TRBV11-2	TGTGCCAGCAGCTTAAGGCAGCCCAAAGCCTCCTACGGGCAGTACTTC	CASSLRQPKASYGQYF
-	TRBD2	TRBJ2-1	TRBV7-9	TGTGCCAGCAGCTTAGGTCTAGCGGGGACATCGGACAATGAGCAGTTCTTC	CASSLGLAGTSDNEQFF